This T cell receptor (beta chain) was found in a study of cytomegalovirus exposure and HLA in healthy donors. Study-wide background: As released early, the data held 80 million to 90 million unique TCRs from HLA-typed donors.

To note about this clone: Its antigen is unidentified. One end of the junction does not line up with germline, which may come from a read error.

Primers: 60 Vbeta forward and 13 Jbeta reverse. Measured with immunoSEQ multiplex PCR; TCRdb has only the in-frame clones, and not every one. This sample has some 120,000 clones, with 75% to 85% found just once. Study conclusions and caveats: Among the CMV-associated chains, three were confirmed in vitro as specific for CMV antigens. An analysis was carried out at a later point. It showed that HLA-associated TCR beta chains were more clonally expanded than equally common non-associated chains.

This CDR3 contains 15 residues. CDR1 and CDR2 from the germline V gene are GTSNPN and SVGIG (reference sequence). The chain carries TRBV30 and TRBJ2-4; D possibly corresponds to TRBD2 (6 bases). The receptor comes from a male donor in good health and CMV-seronegative. Material: PBMCs. The CDR3 DNA follows: TGTGCCTACCAAGGGACTGCCCTAGCCAAAAACAGTCAGTACTTC. Translation: CAYQGTALAKNSQYF.